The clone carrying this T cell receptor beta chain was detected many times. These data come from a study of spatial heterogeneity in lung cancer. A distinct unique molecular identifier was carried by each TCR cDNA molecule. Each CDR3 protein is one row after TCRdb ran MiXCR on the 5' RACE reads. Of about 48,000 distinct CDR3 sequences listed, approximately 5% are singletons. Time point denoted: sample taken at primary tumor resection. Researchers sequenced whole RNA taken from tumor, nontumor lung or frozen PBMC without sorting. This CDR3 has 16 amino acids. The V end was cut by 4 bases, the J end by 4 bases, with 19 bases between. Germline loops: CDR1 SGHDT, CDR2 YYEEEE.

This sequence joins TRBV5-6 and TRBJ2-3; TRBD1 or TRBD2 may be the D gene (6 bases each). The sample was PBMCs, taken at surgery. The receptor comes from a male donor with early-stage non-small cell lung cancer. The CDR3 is CASSEPGAFISDTQYF. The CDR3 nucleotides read TGTGCCAGCAGCGAGCCGGGGGCCTTCATTTCAGATACGCAGTATTTT. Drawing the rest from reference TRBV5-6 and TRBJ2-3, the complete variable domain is DAGVTQSPTHLIKTRGQQVTLRCSPKSGHDTVSWYQQALGQGPQFIFQYYEEEERQRGNFPDRFSGHQFPNYSSELNVNALLLGDSALYLCASSEPGAFISDTQYFGPGTRLTVL.